This T cell receptor (beta chain) is from a study of CD8+ T cells in alopecia areata. About the study: Treated individuals took tofacitinib by mouth, 5 to 10 mg twice daily. Study-wide points: Expanded CD8+ clones among the top 100, as well as scalp clonality, were significantly decreased by tofacitinib.

Following extraction, RNA underwent reverse transcription to cDNA, which served as the sequencing template. The data were produced by immunoSEQ multiplex PCR, yet TCRdb's version contains in-frame clones alone and is incomplete. The table includes under 7,500 clones, 55% to 70% detected once. Treatment noted: oral pan-JAK inhibitor, 5-10 mg twice daily. Individuals with alopecia areata gave both lesional scalp punch biopsies and peripheral blood for collection. With regard to this clone: No antigen is known for it.

This CDR3 is 19 amino acids long. J was trimmed by 7 bases and V by 4 bases; bases with no gene match: 18. CDR1 and CDR2 from the germline V gene are ENHRY and SYGVKD. This chain uses TRBV10-3 with TRBJ2-1, with 11 bases fitting TRBD2. The sample here was skin, taken at week 4, from a patient treated with tofacitinib. This clonotype was obtained from a human donor with alopecia areata. This CDR3 reads CAISVAPGSTSGSGNEQFF. The CDR3 region has the DNA TGTGCCATCAGTGTGGCCCCCGGGAGTACTAGCGGGAGTGGTAATGAGCAGTTCTTC.